This T cell receptor (beta chain) was obtained from a study of cytomegalovirus exposure and HLA in healthy donors. On the study more broadly: One earlier analysis, a look at 180 million or so T cells, found more than 100 million unique TCR beta sequences. Of 398 genotyped donors, roughly 86% clustered with self-reported Caucasian donors. Study-level points and caveats: Reports credit the classifier with highly specific, highly sensitive diagnosis of cytomegalovirus status. Earlier analysis looked at TCR beta V segments, and most were productive about 90% or about 30% of the time.

The CDR3 spans 15 residues. The V and J ends lost 0 bases and 3 bases, in that order; junction bases with no gene match: 3. Germline-derived CDR1 and CDR2 are SGHNT and YYREEE (reference sequence). The study ran its PCR with 60 Vbeta and 13 Jbeta primers. TCRdb's copy holds only in-frame clones and misses some; the assay was immunoSEQ multiplex PCR. The table records about 97,000 clones, over 70% of them present only once. A word on this clone: Its antigen is still unknown.

Sequenced input: PBMCs. The TCR sequence derives from a man between 45 and 60 years old in good health and CMV-seronegative. The chain links TRBV5-4 to TRBJ1-2; 9 positions agree with TRBD1. CDR3 DNA sequence: TGTGCCAGCAGCTTGGTAGGGGACAGGGACTATGGCTACACCTTC. Protein: CASSLVGDRDYGYTF.